One and the same sample provided the 23 T cell receptor beta chains below, sequenced in a study of T cells in women clearing cervical HPV infection. TCRdb's copy holds only in-frame clones and misses some; the assay was immunoSEQ multiplex PCR. In all, the sample yields some 21,000 clones. Sequencing input: blood buffy coat. Receptors were obtained from a woman aged 18-69 years with a cervical HPV16 infection that either progressed to CIN3+ or cleared (not recorded which).

With regard to this clone: From the germline J gene comes the end of the CDR3, since the read stops 3 residues before it. The V call is TRBV12-5, the J call TRBJ2-7, with no clear D. The CDR3 covers 13 residues. Trimming cost V 0 bases and J 6 bases, with 9 bases left between them. The germline V gene encodes CDR1 LGHNT and CDR2 FRNRAP. The CDR3 bases that were read are TGTGCTAGTGGTTTGGTAGAAGCGTTCGAG. This encodes CASGLVEAFE. The whole CDR3 protein is CASGLVEAFEQYF.

A note on this clone: The read ends 3 residues before the CDR3 terminus; that terminus is restored from the germline J gene. V usage is TRBV20-1 and J usage is TRBJ2-3; possible D gene TRBD1, 6 bases. The CDR3 length is 13 residues. From germline, CDR1 is DFQATT and CDR2 SNEGSKA (reference sequence). The CDR3 region is CSALGTTQETQYF. Partial CDR3 DNA: TGCAGTGCCCTCGGGACAACTCAAGAGACG.

Concerning this clone itself: Read coverage stops 3 residues before the CDR3 terminus; the germline J gene supplies the remainder. The chain combines TRBV14 with TRBJ1-5; weak D call: TRBD1 (6 bases). V lost 5 bases, J lost 4 bases, and 9 bases lay in between. The CDR3 has 13 residues. From germline, CDR1 is SGHDN and CDR2 FVKESK. Partial CDR3 DNA: TGTGCCAGCAGCTCAGGGGTAAATCAGCCC. Translating gives CASSSGVNQP. The complete CDR3 sequence is CASSSGVNQPQHF.

A word on this clone: Coverage ceases 3 residues before the CDR3 finishes, and the germline J gene fills in the end. The chain employs TRBV4-2 and TRBJ2-5, with D maybe TRBD2 (7 bases). V gave up 4 bases and J gave up 5 bases, with 26 bases separating them. CDR1 and CDR2 from the germline V gene are LGHNA and YNFKEQ. The CDR3 runs 18 residues. CDR3 sequence reads: CASSPHAGVFGRGETQYF. The sequenced CDR3 bases are TGTGCCAGCAGCCCCCACGCGGGGGTCTTTGGGAGGGGGGAGACC.

As concerns this clone: The CDR3 goes on 3 residues after the read ends, and that part is filled in from the germline J gene. The chain combines TRBV29-1 with TRBJ1-5, with a weak D call TRBD1 (5 bases). Germline lookup yields CDR1 SQVTM and CDR2 ANQGSEA. Trimming removed 4 bases from V and 6 bases from J, with 10 bases in between. The CDR3 spans 12 residues. The part of the CDR3 DNA that was read is TGCAGCGTTGGCAGGGTTGGTCAGCCC. It codes for CSVGRVGQP. The CDR3 in full is CSVGRVGQPQHF.

A note on this clone: Read sequence stops 3 residues before the CDR3 end, and the germline J gene provides the missing end. This sequence joins TRBV5-4 and TRBJ2-3; D is possibly TRBD2 (6 bases). The ends were cut back, 5 bases at V and 0 bases at J, with 13 bases in the middle. This CDR3 has 15 residues. Germline V gene sequence: CDR1 SGHNT, CDR2 YYREEE (reference sequence). The sequenced part of the CDR3 DNA is TGTGCCAGCAGGTCGGACTACTCTAGCACAGATACG. It is translated as CASRSDYSSTDT. The full CDR3 reads CASRSDYSSTDTQYF.

About this clone: The CDR3 end lies 3 residues beyond the end of the read and is filled in from the germline J gene. The rearrangement uses TRBV20-1 and TRBJ1-5; TRBD1 matches 11 bases. Germline loops: CDR1 DFQATT, CDR2 SNEGSKA (reference sequence). Trimming cost V 4 bases and J 4 bases; bases outside gene matches: 3. The CDR3 is 14 amino acids. The CDR3 bases that were read are TGCAGTGCTACGGGACAGGGGGTAAATCAGCCC. Protein product: CSATGQGVNQP. The entire CDR3 reads CSATGQGVNQPQHF.

About this clone: The read ends 3 residues shy of where the CDR3 ends; the end is completed using the germline J gene. The chain uses TRBV2 and TRBJ1-1; D possibly corresponds to TRBD1 (5 bases). The CDR3 runs to 18 residues. Germline CDR1 reads SNHLY; CDR2 reads FYNNEI. Trimming shortened V by 7 bases and J by 6 bases, and 30 bases separated the two germline ends. CDR3 DNA, as far as it was read: TGTGCCAGCAAAGACTCGACTCGGGGGGTTTCGTGGGGCGCTGAA. Its translation: CASKDSTRGVSWGAE. The full CDR3 protein is CASKDSTRGVSWGAEAFF.

A word on this clone: Read sequence stops 3 residues before the CDR3 end, and the germline J gene provides the missing end. The gene calls are TRBV7-6 and TRBJ2-3; a possible D gene is TRBD2 (5 bases). The V gene's germline CDR1 is SGHVS and CDR2 FNYEAQ. The CDR3 extends over 15 amino acids. The sequenced part of the CDR3 DNA is TGTGCCAGCAGCCTTGCAGCGCGGGTCCAAGAGACG. This codes for CASSLAARVQET. The whole CDR3 sequence reads CASSLAARVQETQYF.

A note on this clone: With the read ending 3 residues before the CDR3 end, the germline J gene is used to fill in that end. V usage is TRBV5-8 and J usage is TRBJ1-1; D unresolved. This CDR3 spans 14 amino acids. CDR1 and CDR2 (germline): SGHTS, YDEGEE. With 5 bases removed from V and 0 bases from J, the gap between germline ends came to 11 bases. The CDR3 loop reads CASRLEEMNTEAFF. The part of the CDR3 DNA that was read is TGTGCCAGCAGACTCGAAGAAATGAACACTGAA.

Remarks on this clone: The read is 3 residues too short to cover the CDR3 end, so that end is filled in from the germline J gene. The genes are TRBV18 and TRBJ2-4; 7 positions agree with TRBD1. Germline V gene lookup returns CDR1 KGHSH and CDR2 LQKENI. This CDR3 has 13 residues. The part of the CDR3 DNA that was read is TGTGCCAGCTCACCTCGGGACAGTCGGGGT. Its protein product is CASSPRDSRG. In full, the CDR3 reads CASSPRDSRGQYF.

With regard to this clone: The sequence runs out 3 residues before the end of the CDR3; the remainder is reconstructed from the germline J gene. The V call is TRBV12-3 or TRBV12-4, the J call TRBJ2-7, with TRBD2 matching 7 bases. This CDR3 has 15 residues. Trimming cost V 6 bases and J 5 bases; bases outside gene matches: 13. This chain's CDR3 is CASSPVGGSFHEQYF. CDR3 DNA, as far as it was read: TGTGCCAGCAGCCCGGTAGGCGGGAGCTTTCACGAG.

To note about this clone: Sequencing ends 3 residues short of the CDR3 end; the germline J gene provides the rest. Distinct nucleotide sequences in the sample also encode this CDR3. The chain links TRBV11-2 to TRBJ2-1; D call uncertain. Germline V gene sequence: CDR1 SGHAT, CDR2 FQNNGV. This CDR3 has 14 amino acids. V lost 0 bases to trimming and J lost 7 bases, with 10 bases between them. CDR3 in amino acids: CASSLERSNNEQFF. The CDR3 DNA, read in part, is TGTGCCAGCAGCTTAGAGCGGAGCAATAATGAG. Based on the CDR3 plus reference TRBV11-2 and TRBJ2-1, the full variable domain is EAGVAQSPRYKIIEKRQSVAFWCNPISGHATLYWYQQILGQGPKLLIQFQNNGVVDDSQLPKDRFSAERLKGVDSTLKIQPAKLEDSAVYLCASSLERSNNEQFFGPGTRLTVL.

Worth noting for this clone: The read gets to within 3 residues of the CDR3 end, and the germline J gene fills in the rest. This rearrangement joins TRBV11-3 to TRBJ1-3; 7 bases map to TRBD1. The J segment lost 7 bases and the V segment lost 2 bases, leaving 8 bases of the junction unmatched. Germline values: CDR1 SGHNT, CDR2 YENEEA. The CDR3 is 15 residues long. The CDR3 here is CASSLRQGVSNTIYF. The CDR3 bases that were read are TGTGCCAGCAGCTTACGGCAGGGGGTATCCAACACC. Together with reference TRBV11-3 and TRBJ1-3, the CDR3 gives the full variable domain: EAGVVQSPRYKIIEKKQPVAFWCNPISGHNTLYWYLQNLGQGPELLIRYENEEAVDDSQLPKDRFSAERLKGVDSTLKIQPAELGDSAVYLCASSLRQGVSNTIYFGEGSWLTVV.

Judged by frequency, this clone is medium-sized. The read comes to an end 3 residues before the CDR3 does, leaving the germline J gene to fill in the end. The chain links TRBV4-1 to TRBJ2-1; TRBD1 matches 9 bases. The CDR3 has 15 amino acids. V trimming: 8 bases; J trimming: 6 bases; junction bases outside the gene matches: 11. From germline, CDR1 is MGHRA and CDR2 YSYEKL. The chain's CDR3 is CASHRGQGFVNEQFF. The part of the CDR3 DNA that was read is TGCGCCAGCCACCGGGGACAGGGATTTGTCAATGAG.

Incomplete CDR3 DNA: TGCAGTGCTAGATACTTCCAACAGGAGATAGATCGCACAGATACC. It codes for CSARYFQQEIDRTDT. The whole CDR3 protein reads CSARYFQQEIDRTDTQYF. The chain links TRBV20-1 to TRBJ2-5; the D gene is possibly TRBD1 (5 bases). The DNA ends 3 residues before the CDR3 does, and the rest of the CDR3 is filled in from the germline J gene. Germline CDR1 is DFQATT and CDR2 is SNEGSKA (reference sequence). This CDR3 is 18 amino acids long.

Partial CDR3 DNA: TGTGCCAGCAGCCCGCACCCCTTGGGACCGCCCGGGGGCGAG. It yields the protein CASSPHPLGPPGGE. The entire CDR3 protein is CASSPHPLGPPGGEQYF. The chain employs TRBV7-8 and TRBJ2-7; tentative D call: TRBD2 (6 bases). Read sequence stops 3 residues before the CDR3 end, and the germline J gene provides the missing end. Germline lookup yields CDR1 SGHVS and CDR2 FQNEAQ. The ends were cut back, 5 bases at V and 6 bases at J, with 26 bases in the middle. This CDR3 comprises 17 residues.

Concerning this clone: The read terminates 3 residues before the CDR3 end, so the remaining end is supplied by the germline J gene. The chain combines TRBV13 with TRBJ1-1, with a weak D call TRBD1 (6 bases). Per the germline V gene, CDR1 is PRHDT and CDR2 is FYEKMQ (reference sequence). This CDR3 has 16 amino acids. Between the trimmed V and J ends, which lost 5 bases and 0 bases, there was a span of 16 bases. Incomplete CDR3 DNA: TGTGCCAGCAGCACGGAACAGGGATTGATGAACACTGAA. Its protein product is CASSTEQGLMNTE. The entire CDR3 protein reads CASSTEQGLMNTEAFF. The whole variable domain, remainder taken from reference TRBV13 and TRBJ1-1, is AAGVIQSPRHLIKEKRETATLKCYPIPRHDTVYWYQQGPGQDPQFLISFYEKMQSDKGSIPDRFSAQQFSDYHSELNMSSLELGDSALYFCASSTEQGLMNTEAFFGQGTRLTVV.

In the case of this clone: The CDR3 is cut off 3 residues early in the read; its end comes from the germline J gene. The V gene is TRBV19, the J gene TRBJ2-1; 12 nucleotides align to TRBD2. The CDR3 loop spans 16 amino acids. Germline lookup yields CDR1 LNHDA and CDR2 SQIVND (reference sequence). Trimming at V came to 3 bases and at J to 7 bases, leaving 7 bases not matched to a gene. The part of the CDR3 DNA that was read is TGTGCCAGTAGTATTTCTAGCGGGAGGGCCTGGAATGAG. This sequence encodes CASSISSGRAWNE. The entire CDR3 protein reads CASSISSGRAWNEQFF.

Points on this clone: The CDR3 end falls 3 residues outside the read, so it is completed with the germline J gene. The gene calls are TRBV10-2 and TRBJ1-1, with D maybe TRBD1 (5 bases). Germline lookup yields CDR1 WSHSY and CDR2 SAAADI. The V end lost 7 bases, the J end lost 3 bases, and 12 bases lay between the germline ends. The CDR3 covers 13 residues. The covered CDR3 bases are TGCGCCAGCAACGGGGGGGGTTACACTGAA. Amino acids: CASNGGGYTE. The full-length CDR3 reads as CASNGGGYTEAFF.

About this clone itself: The CDR3 is cut off 3 residues early in the read; its end comes from the germline J gene. V is TRBV10-3 and J is TRBJ2-3; D is perhaps TRBD1 (5 bases). This CDR3 has 11 amino acids. The V gene lost 6 bases and the J gene lost 5 bases, with 6 bases spanning the gap. The germline V gene has CDR1 ENHRY and CDR2 SYGVKD. CDR3 DNA, as far as it was read: TGTGCCATCAGGGGGCTAGATACG. Translated, it gives CAIRGLDT. In full, the CDR3 reads CAIRGLDTQYF.

Concerning this clone: With the read ending 3 residues before the CDR3 end, the germline J gene is used to fill in that end. The genes are TRBV28 and TRBJ1-2, with a tentative D call TRBD1 (6 bases). The CDR3 totals 14 residues. Germline CDR1 MDHEN, CDR2 SYDVKM. CDR3 residues: CASSLPGTLRSYTF. Incomplete CDR3 DNA: TGTGCCAGCAGTTTACCCGGGACATTGAGGAGC.

About this clone itself: The CDR3 extends 3 residues past the end of the read, so its final part is completed from the germline J gene. The genes are TRBV7-9 and TRBJ2-7; a weak D match, TRBD1 (6 bases). Looked up from germline, CDR1 is SEHNR and CDR2 is FQNEAQ (reference sequence). V shed 6 bases and J shed 5 bases, with 14 bases lying between them. This CDR3 has 13 residues. The covered CDR3 bases are TGTGCCAGCAGTATAACAGGGATCCACGAG. Translated, it gives CASSITGIHE. The complete CDR3 protein is CASSITGIHEQYF.